What follows are 18 T cell receptor beta chains derived from one specimen sequenced in a study of T-cell reconstitution after alpha-beta-depleted transplantation in children. Unique molecular identifiers tagged the TCRbeta library. TCRdb itself ran the PCR reads through MiXCR, one entry per CDR3 protein. The table has 600,000 to 700,000 distinct CDR3 sequences, approximately 15% seen once. The sequenced sample was PBMCs from the stem cell graft donor, obtained from the stem cell graft. Every receptor here comes from a human donor who donated a stem cell graft to a child with acute myeloid leukemia.

This clonotype was found many times. This chain connects TRBV12-3 or TRBV12-4 to TRBJ1-1, with D maybe TRBD1 (6 bases). Trimming took 5 bases from V and 1 from J, leaving 11 bases between them. This CDR3 is 14 amino acids long. The CDR3 is CASSPGQTNTEAFF. DNA for the CDR3: TGTGCCAGCAGTCCCGGACAGACGAACACTGAAGCTTTCTTT.

This clonotype was seen a few times. The genes are TRBV12-3 or TRBV12-4 and TRBJ2-2; D gene uncertain. Trimming shortened V by 6 bases and J by 7 bases, and 18 bases separated the two germline ends. CDR3 length: 15 amino acids. CDR3 DNA: TGTGCCAGCAGCCTTAGGACGGACCTTGTCGGGGAGCTGTTTTTT. Protein product: CASSLRTDLVGELFF.

The gene calls are TRBV12-3 or TRBV12-4 and TRBJ2-7, with a weak D call TRBD2 (6 bases). This CDR3 contains 16 residues. V gave up 3 bases and J gave up 0 bases, with 15 bases separating them. In DNA form, the CDR3 reads TGTGCCAGCAGTTTCAAGGAGGGGCTTCTCTCCTACGAGCAGTACTTC. It yields the protein CASSFKEGLLSYEQYF.

In this sample, this clonotype turned up a few times. The rearrangement uses TRBV28 and TRBJ1-4; no clear D. This CDR3 spans 16 amino acids. V gave up 5 bases and J gave up 7 bases, with 20 bases separating them. Germline V lookup: CDR1 MDHEN, CDR2 SYDVKM. DNA of the CDR3: TGTGCCAGCAGTCCCGCCGGCGGGAGTGAGAGTGAAAAACTGTTTTTT. Translation gives CASSPAGGSESEKLFF.

This clonotype has at least ten counts. The V and J genes are TRBV11-2 and TRBJ2-7; a possible D gene is TRBD2 (5 bases). The germline gives CDR1 SGHAT, CDR2 FQNNGV. CDR3 length: 19 amino acids. Deletions cut 4 bases from V and 7 bases from J, with 32 bases between. Here the CDR3 reads CASSSGLLFARADFNEQYV. In DNA form, the CDR3 reads TGTGCCAGCAGCTCCGGCCTACTGTTCGCGAGGGCAGACTTTAATGAGCAGTACGTC.

This clonotype was detected ten times or more. The genes are TRBV20-1 and TRBJ1-5, with TRBD1 identical over 9 bases. Germline V gene data show CDR1 as DFQATT and CDR2 as SNEGSKA (reference sequence). V trimming: 6 bases; J trimming: 7 bases; junction bases outside the gene matches: 10. This CDR3 has 14 residues. This chain's CDR3 is CSAPDTGGQQPQHF. The CDR3, as DNA: TGCAGTGCACCCGATACAGGGGGCCAACAGCCCCAGCATTTT.

This clonotype was picked up many times. V is TRBV5-5 and J is TRBJ1-6; 7 bases agree with TRBD1. V shed 4 bases and J 0 bases; nucleotides not matched to a gene: 4. Germline V lookup: CDR1 SGHKS, CDR2 YYEKEE (reference sequence). This CDR3 has 16 amino acids. CDR3 protein: CASSGTASSYNSPLHF. Here the CDR3 DNA reads TGTGCCAGCAGCGGGACAGCGAGCTCCTATAATTCACCCCTCCACTTT.

This clonotype was seen more than once but under ten times. The rearrangement uses TRBV28 and TRBJ1-5; tentative D call: TRBD1 (5 bases). Per germline, CDR1 MDHEN and CDR2 SYDVKM. Trimming removed 3 bases from V and 4 bases from J, with 10 bases in between. The CDR3 loop spans 14 amino acids. Here the CDR3 DNA reads TGTGCCAGCAGTTTTGCAGGGAGAAATCAGCCCCAGCATTTT. Translation: CASSFAGRNQPQHF.

CDR3 DNA: TGCGCCAGCAGCCCAGCGGGGGGGTATGATACGCAGTATTTT. Amino acid sequence: CASSPAGGYDTQYF. This chain connects TRBV4-1 to TRBJ2-3, with 10 positions matching TRBD2. Germline V CDR1 and CDR2: MGHRA, YSYEKL. V lost 4 bases, J lost 6 bases, and 4 bases stayed unmatched. This CDR3 is built from 14 residues.

This clonotype was recorded a few times. This chain joins TRBV29-1 and TRBJ2-1, with 8 bases fitting TRBD2. Trimming took 6 bases from V and 8 from J; bases not matched to a gene: 12. The CDR3 has 14 amino acids. Germline CDR1 and CDR2: SQVTM and ANQGSEA. The CDR3 bases are TGCAGCGTCCAGAGCGGGGGCCTTTGGGATGAGCAGTTCTTC. Amino acid sequence: CSVQSGGLWDEQFF.

The CDR3 region is CASSLVAGGRYEQYF. CDR3 coding DNA: TGTGCCAGCAGCTTAGTAGCGGGCGGGCGCTACGAGCAGTACTTC. The chain combines TRBV7-2 with TRBJ2-7; 7 bases match TRBD2. The trim removed 1 base at V and 3 bases at J, leaving 6 bases unmatched. The CDR3 runs to 15 residues. Germline V lookup: CDR1 SGHTA, CDR2 FQGNSA.

The chain joins TRBV5-1 to TRBJ1-1; 9 nucleotides agree with TRBD1. This CDR3 region has 15 residues. Germline CDR1 SGHRS, CDR2 YFSETQ. Trimming took 3 bases from V and 5 from J; bases not matched to a gene: 8. CDR3 sequence reads: CASSSTGGKVTEAFF. DNA of the CDR3: TGCGCCAGCAGCTCAACAGGGGGCAAAGTGACTGAAGCTTTCTTT. The full variable domain, in which reference TRBV5-1 and TRBJ1-1 provide the parts outside the CDR3, is KAGVTQTPRYLIKTRGQQVTLSCSPISGHRSVSWYQQTPGQGLQFLFEYFSETQRNKGNFPGRFSGRQFSNSRSEMNVSTLELGDSALYLCASSSTGGKVTEAFFGQGTRLTVV.

The sample holds a few counts of this clonotype. This chain links TRBV13 with TRBJ1-2, with D possibly TRBD1 on 5 matching bases. Trimming took 5 bases from V and 5 from J, leaving 18 bases between them. The CDR3 extends over 15 amino acids. Germline V gives CDR1 PRHDT, CDR2 FYEKMQ (reference sequence). The CDR3, as DNA: TGTGCCAGCAGCCGCCTCCCGACAGAACAGTATGGCTACACCTTC. Amino acid sequence: CASSRLPTEQYGYTF.

This rearrangement joins TRBV6-4 to TRBJ2-2; the match to TRBD2 covers 10 bases. Germline loops: CDR1 MRHNA, CDR2 SNTAGT. Trimming removed 6 bases from V and 0 bases from J; junction bases left unmatched: 7. The CDR3 has 17 residues. This CDR3 is CASSLSGGISNTGELFF. Here the CDR3 DNA reads TGTGCCAGCAGCCTTAGCGGGGGGATCTCGAACACCGGGGAGCTGTTTTTT.

As to this clonotype: With a much larger clone just one base away, this may be a read error. This chain links TRBV29-1 with TRBJ1-1; no clear D. Germline CDR1 is SQVTM and CDR2 is ANQGSEA. This CDR3 comprises 13 residues. CDR3 nucleotides: TGCAGAGGACTTACAGAAAGGAACACTGAAGCTTTCTTT. Its translation: CRGLTERNTEAFF. Complete variable domain (other parts from reference TRBV29-1 and TRBJ1-1): SAVISQKPSRDICQRGTSLTIQCQVDSQVTMMFWYRQQPGQSLTLIATANQGSEATYESGFVIDKFPISRPNLTFSTLTVSNMSPEDSSIYLCRGLTERNTEAFFGQGTRLTVV.

This chain uses TRBV5-1 with TRBJ2-1, with D uncertain. CDR1 and CDR2 from the germline V gene are SGHRS and YFSETQ. The CDR3 contains 13 residues. Between the trimmed V and J ends, which lost 0 bases and 13 bases, there was a span of 14 bases. CDR3 in DNA: TGCGCCAGCAGCTTGGGTCTCTTAGGATCCCAGTTCTTC. Translating gives CASSLGLLGSQFF.

This clonotype has at least ten counts. The junction shows a germline mismatch at one end, possibly a read error. The rearrangement links TRBV6-1 to TRBJ2-3; perhaps TRBD1 as D (6 bases). CDR3 length: 15 amino acids. The V gene's germline CDR1 is MNHNS and CDR2 SASEGT. The CDR3 loop is CASTEQGTSTDTQYF. The CDR3 DNA reads as TGTGCCAGCACTGAACAGGGAACTAGCACAGATACGCAGTATTTT.

The CDR3 DNA reads as TGCGCCAGCAGCTTGGTGGGGACAGACCGAGAAGAGACCCAGTACTTC. Its protein product is CASSLVGTDREETQYF. This sequence joins TRBV5-1 and TRBJ2-5; 7 nucleotides agree with TRBD1. V trimming: 0 bases; J trimming: 3 bases; junction bases outside the gene matches: 8. The V gene's germline CDR1 is SGHRS and CDR2 YFSETQ. The CDR3 has 16 amino acids.